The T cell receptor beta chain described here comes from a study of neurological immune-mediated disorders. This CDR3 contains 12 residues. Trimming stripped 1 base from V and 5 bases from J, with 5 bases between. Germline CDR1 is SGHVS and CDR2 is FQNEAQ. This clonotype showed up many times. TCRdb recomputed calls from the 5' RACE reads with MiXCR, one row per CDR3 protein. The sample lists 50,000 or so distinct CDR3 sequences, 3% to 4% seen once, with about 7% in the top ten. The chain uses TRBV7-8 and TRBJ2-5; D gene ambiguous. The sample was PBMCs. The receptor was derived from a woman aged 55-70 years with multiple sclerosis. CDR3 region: CASSLGWETQYF. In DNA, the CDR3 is TGTGCCAGCAGCTTAGGGTGGGAGACCCAGTACTTC.